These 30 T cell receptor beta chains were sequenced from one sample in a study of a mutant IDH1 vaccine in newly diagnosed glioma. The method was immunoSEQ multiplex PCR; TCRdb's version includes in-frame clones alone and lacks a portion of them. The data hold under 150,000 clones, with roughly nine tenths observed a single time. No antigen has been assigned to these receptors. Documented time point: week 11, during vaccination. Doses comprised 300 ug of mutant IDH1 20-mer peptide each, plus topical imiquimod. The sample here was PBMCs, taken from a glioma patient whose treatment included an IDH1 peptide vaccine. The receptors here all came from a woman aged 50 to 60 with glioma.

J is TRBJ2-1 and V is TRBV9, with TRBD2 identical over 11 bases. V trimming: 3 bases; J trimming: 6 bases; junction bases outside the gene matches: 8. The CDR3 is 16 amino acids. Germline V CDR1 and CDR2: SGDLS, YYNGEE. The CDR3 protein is CASSGPSGTSGNEQFF. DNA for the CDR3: TGTGCCAGCAGCGGACCCTCAGGGACTAGCGGCAATGAGCAGTTCTTC.

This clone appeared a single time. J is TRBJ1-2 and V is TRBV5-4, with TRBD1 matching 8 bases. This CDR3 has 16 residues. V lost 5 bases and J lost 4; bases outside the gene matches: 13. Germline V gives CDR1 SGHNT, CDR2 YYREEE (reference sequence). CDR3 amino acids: CASSLGLGTGRYGYTF. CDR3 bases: TGTGCCAGCAGTCTGGGACTCGGGACAGGCCGCTATGGCTACACCTTC. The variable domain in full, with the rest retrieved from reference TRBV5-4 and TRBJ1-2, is ETGVTQSPTHLIKTRGQQVTLRCSSQSGHNTVSWYQQALGQGPQFIFQYYREEENGRGNFPPRFSGLQFPNYSSELNVNALELDDSALYLCASSLGLGTGRYGYTFGSGTRLTVV.

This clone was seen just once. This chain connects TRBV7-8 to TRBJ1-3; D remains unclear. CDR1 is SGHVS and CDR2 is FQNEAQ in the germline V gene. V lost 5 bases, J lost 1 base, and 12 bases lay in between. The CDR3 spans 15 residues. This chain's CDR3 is CASSPQSGSGNTIYF. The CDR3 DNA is TGTGCCAGCAGCCCCCAATCGGGGTCTGGAAACACCATATATTTT. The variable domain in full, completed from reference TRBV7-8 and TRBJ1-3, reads GAGVSQSPRYKVAKRGQDVALRCDPISGHVSLFWYQQALGQGPEFLTYFQNEAQLDKSGLPSDRFFAERPEGSVSTLKIQRTQQEDSAVYLCASSPQSGSGNTIYFGEGSWLTVV.

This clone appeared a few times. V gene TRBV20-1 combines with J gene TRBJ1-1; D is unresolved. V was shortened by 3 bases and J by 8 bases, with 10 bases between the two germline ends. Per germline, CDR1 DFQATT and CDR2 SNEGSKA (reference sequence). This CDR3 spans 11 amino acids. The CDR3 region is CSARSPWEAFF. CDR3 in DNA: TGCAGTGCTAGGAGCCCATGGGAAGCTTTCTTT.

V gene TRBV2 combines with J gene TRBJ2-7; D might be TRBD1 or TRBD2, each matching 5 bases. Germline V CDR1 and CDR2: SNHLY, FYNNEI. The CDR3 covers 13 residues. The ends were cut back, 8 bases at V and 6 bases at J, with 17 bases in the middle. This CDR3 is CASQSGARSEQYF. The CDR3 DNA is TGTGCCAGCCAGTCCGGGGCGAGGTCCGAGCAGTACTTC. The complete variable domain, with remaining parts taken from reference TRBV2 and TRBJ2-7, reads EPEVTQTPSHQVTQMGQEVILRCVPISNHLYFYWYRQILGQKVEFLVSFYNNEISEKSEIFDDQFSVERPDGSNFTLKIRSTKLEDSAMYFCASQSGARSEQYFGPGTRLTVT.

In DNA form, the CDR3 reads TGTGCCAGCTCACCCATGGACGGCAAAAACTATGGCTACACCTTC. Translation: CASSPMDGKNYGYTF. The V gene is TRBV18, the J gene TRBJ1-2; D not resolved. CDR1 is KGHSH and CDR2 is LQKENI in the germline V gene. The V end was cut by 3 bases, the J end by 2 bases, with 13 bases between. The CDR3 sequence is 15 residues long.

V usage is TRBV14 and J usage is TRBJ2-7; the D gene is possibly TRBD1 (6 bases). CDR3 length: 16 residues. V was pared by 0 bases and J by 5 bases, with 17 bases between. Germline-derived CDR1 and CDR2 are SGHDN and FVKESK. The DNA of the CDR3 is TGTGCCAGCAGCCAAGATATAGGGGGTCTGGGGGACGAGCAGTACTTC. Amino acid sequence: CASSQDIGGLGDEQYF.

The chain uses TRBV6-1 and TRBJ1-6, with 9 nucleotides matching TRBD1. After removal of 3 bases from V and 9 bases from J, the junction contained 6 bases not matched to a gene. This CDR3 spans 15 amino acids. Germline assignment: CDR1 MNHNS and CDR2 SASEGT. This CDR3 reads CASSDRDRDRSPLHF. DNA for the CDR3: TGTGCCAGCAGTGACCGGGACAGGGATCGTTCACCCCTCCACTTT.

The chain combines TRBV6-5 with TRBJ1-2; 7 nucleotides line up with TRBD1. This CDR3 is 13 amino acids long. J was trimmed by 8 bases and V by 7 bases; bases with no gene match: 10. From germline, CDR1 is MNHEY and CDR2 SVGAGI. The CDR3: CASTIGRGRGYTF. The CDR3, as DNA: TGTGCCAGCACCATAGGAAGGGGGCGCGGCTACACCTTC.

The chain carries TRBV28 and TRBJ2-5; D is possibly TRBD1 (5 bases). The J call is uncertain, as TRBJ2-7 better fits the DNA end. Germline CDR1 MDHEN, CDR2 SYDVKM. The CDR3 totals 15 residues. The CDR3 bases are TGTGCCAGCAGTTTAACATCGTCAGGGCAATACGAGCAGTACTTC. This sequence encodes CASSLTSSGQYEQYF.

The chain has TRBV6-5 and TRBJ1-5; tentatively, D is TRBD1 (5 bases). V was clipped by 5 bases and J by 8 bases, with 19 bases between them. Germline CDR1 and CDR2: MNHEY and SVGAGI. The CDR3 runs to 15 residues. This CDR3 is CASSPRGRRWEPQHF. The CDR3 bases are TGTGCCAGCAGTCCTAGGGGACGCCGGTGGGAGCCCCAGCATTTT.

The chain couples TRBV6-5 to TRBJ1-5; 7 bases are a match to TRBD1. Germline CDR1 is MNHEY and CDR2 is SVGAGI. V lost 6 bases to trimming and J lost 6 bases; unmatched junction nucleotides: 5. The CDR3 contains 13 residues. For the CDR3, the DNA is TGTGCCAGCAGCTTCGACAGGGTTCAGCCCCAGCATTTT. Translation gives CASSFDRVQPQHF.

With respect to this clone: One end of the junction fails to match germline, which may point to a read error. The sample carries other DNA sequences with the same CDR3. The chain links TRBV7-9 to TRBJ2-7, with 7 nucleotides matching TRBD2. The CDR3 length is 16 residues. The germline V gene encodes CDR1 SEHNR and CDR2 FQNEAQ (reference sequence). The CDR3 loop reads CASSSPRTGGSYEQYF. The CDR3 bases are TGTGCCAGCAGCTCCCCTAGGACGGGAGGTTCCTACGAACAGTACTTC.

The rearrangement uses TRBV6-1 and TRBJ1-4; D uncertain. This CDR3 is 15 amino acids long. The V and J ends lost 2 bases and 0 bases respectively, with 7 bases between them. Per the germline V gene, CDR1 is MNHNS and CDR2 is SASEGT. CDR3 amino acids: CASSEWFATNEKLFF. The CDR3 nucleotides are TGTGCCAGCAGTGAATGGTTTGCAACTAATGAAAAACTGTTTTTT.

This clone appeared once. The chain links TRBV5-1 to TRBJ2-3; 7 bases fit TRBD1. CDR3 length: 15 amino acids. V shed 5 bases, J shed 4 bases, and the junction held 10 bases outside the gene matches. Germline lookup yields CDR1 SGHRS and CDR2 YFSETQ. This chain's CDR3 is CASRRQGGSADTQYF. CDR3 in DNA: TGCGCCAGCAGGAGACAGGGTGGATCAGCAGATACGCAGTATTTT.

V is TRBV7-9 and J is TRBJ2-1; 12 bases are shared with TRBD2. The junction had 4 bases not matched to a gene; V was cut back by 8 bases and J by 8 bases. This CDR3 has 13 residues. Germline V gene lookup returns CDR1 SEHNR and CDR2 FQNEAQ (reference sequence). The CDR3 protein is CASGTSGRHEQFF. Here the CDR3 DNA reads TGTGCCAGCGGTACTAGCGGGAGGCATGAGCAGTTCTTC.

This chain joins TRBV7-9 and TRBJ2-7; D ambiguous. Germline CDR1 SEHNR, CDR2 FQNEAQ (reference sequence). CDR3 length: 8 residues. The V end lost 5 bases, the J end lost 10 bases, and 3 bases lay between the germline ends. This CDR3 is CASSPQYF. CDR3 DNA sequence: TGTGCCAGCAGCCCCCAGTACTTC.

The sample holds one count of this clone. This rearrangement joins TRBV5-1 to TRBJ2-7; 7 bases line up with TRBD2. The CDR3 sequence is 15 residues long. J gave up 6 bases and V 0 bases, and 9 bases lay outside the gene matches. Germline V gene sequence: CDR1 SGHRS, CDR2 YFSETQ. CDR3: CASSLAAGASREQYF. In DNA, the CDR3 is TGCGCCAGCAGCTTGGCGGCGGGAGCGTCCCGCGAGCAGTACTTC.

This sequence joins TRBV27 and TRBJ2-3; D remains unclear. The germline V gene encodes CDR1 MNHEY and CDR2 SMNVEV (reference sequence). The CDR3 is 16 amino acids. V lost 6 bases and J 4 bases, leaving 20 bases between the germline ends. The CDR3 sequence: CASSPSVRQPPDTQYF. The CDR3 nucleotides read TGTGCCAGCAGCCCTTCCGTCAGGCAGCCCCCAGATACGCAGTATTTT.

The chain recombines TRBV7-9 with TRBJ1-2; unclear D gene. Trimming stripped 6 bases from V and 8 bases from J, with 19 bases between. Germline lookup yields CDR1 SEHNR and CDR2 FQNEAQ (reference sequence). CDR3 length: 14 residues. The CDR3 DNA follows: TGTGCCAGCAGTTTGGGTCTTGCTATTACCGGCTACACCTTC. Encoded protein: CASSLGLAITGYTF.

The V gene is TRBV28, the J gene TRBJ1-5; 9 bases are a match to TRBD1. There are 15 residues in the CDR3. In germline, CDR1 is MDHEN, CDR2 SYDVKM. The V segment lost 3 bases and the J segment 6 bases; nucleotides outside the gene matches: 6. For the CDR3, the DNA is TGTGCCAGCAGTTTTGGGACAGGGCGAGGTCAGCCCCAGCATTTT. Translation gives CASSFGTGRGQPQHF.

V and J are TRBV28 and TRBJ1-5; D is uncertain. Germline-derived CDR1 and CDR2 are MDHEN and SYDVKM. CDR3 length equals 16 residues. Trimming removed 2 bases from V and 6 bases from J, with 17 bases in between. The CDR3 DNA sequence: TGTGCCAGCAGTTTAGGGTATGGGAGGGAGCGTCAGCCCCAGCATTTT. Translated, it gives CASSLGYGRERQPQHF.

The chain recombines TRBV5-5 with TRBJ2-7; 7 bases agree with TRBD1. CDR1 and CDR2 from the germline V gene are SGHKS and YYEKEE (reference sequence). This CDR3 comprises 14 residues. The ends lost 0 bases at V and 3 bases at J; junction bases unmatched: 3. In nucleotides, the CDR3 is TGTGCCAGCAGCTTGGGTGCAGGGGGCTACGAGCAGTACTTC. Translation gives CASSLGAGGYEQYF. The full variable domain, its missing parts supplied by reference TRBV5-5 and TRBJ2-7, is DAGVTQSPTHLIKTRGQQVTLRCSPISGHKSVSWYQQVLGQGPQFIFQYYEKEERGRGNFPDRFSARQFPNYSSELNVNALLLGDSALYLCASSLGAGGYEQYFGPGTRLTVT.

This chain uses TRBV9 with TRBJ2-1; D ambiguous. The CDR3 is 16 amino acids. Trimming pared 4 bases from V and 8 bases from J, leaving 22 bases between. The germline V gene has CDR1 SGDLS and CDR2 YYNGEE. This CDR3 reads CASSPNTLNAGYEQFF. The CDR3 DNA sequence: TGTGCCAGCAGCCCAAATACTCTGAATGCCGGGTATGAGCAGTTCTTC.

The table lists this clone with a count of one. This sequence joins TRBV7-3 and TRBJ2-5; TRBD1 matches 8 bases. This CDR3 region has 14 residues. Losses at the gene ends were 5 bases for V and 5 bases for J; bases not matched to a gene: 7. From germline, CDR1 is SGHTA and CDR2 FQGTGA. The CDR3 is CASSQRTGTETQYF. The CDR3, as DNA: TGTGCCAGCAGCCAACGGACAGGGACGGAGACCCAGTACTTC.

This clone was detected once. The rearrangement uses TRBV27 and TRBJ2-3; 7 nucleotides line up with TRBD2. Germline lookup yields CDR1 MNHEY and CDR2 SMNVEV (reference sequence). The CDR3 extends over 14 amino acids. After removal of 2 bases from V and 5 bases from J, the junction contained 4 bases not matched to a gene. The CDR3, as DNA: TGTGCCAGCAGTTTAGCGGGAGTGGGAGATACGCAGTATTTT. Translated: CASSLAGVGDTQYF.

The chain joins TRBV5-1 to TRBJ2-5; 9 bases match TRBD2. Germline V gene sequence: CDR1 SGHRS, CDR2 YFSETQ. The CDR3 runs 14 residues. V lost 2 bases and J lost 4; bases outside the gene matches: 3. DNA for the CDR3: TGCGCCAGCAGCTTCGCACTAGCGGGAGAGACCCAGTACTTC. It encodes CASSFALAGETQYF.

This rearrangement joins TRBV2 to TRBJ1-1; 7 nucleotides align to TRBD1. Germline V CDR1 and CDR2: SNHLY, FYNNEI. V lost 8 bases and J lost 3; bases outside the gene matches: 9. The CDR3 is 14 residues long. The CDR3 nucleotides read TGTGCCAGCTTGGACAGGAGCGGTGACACTGAAGCTTTCTTT. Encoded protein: CASLDRSGDTEAFF.

The CDR3, as DNA: TGCGCCAGCAGCCAAGAAGCTACCCCCTCCTACGAGCAGTACTTC. It codes for CASSQEATPSYEQYF. V is TRBV4-1 and J is TRBJ2-7; no clear D gene. Per the germline V gene, CDR1 is MGHRA and CDR2 is YSYEKL. The CDR3 covers 15 residues. V lost 0 bases to trimming and J lost 0 bases, with 9 bases between them.

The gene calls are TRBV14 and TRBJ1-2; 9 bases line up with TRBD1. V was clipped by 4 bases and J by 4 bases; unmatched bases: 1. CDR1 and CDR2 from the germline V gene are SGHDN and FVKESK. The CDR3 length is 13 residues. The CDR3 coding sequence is TGTGCCAGCAGCCCGGGACAGGGCTATGGCTACACCTTC. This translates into CASSPGQGYGYTF.